These 26 T cell receptor beta chains came from one sample sequenced in a study of T cells in Graves' hyperthyroidism and ophthalmopathy. TCR beta CDR3 regions were amplified from RNA transcripts. Researchers ran a first-round RT-PCR on the TCR CDR3 using the HTBI primer set. A single record per CDR3 protein comes from TCRdb applying MiXCR to the multiplex PCR reads. The data show some 560,000 distinct CDR3 sequences, more than 15% seen once. Sequencing was performed on blood. The receptor source for this set is a woman in her thirties with Graves' hyperthyroidism.

The sample holds many counts of this clonotype. This rearrangement joins TRBV28 to TRBJ2-1; TRBD2 matches 10 bases. This CDR3 has 15 amino acids. Trimming cost V 5 bases and J 8 bases; bases outside gene matches: 9. Per the germline V gene, CDR1 is MDHEN and CDR2 is SYDVKM. CDR3 loop: CASSQGLAWMDEQFF. The DNA of the CDR3 is TGTGCCAGCAGTCAGGGACTAGCGTGGATGGATGAGCAGTTCTTC.

This clonotype was observed at least ten times. In DNA, the CDR3 is TGTGCCACCAGCAGAGATACCCTCCTGACAGGGAGCGATCAGCCCCAGCATTTT. It yields the protein CATSRDTLLTGSDQPQHF. The rearrangement links TRBV15 to TRBJ1-5, with 7 positions matching TRBD1. The CDR3 is 18 amino acids. The J segment lost 5 bases and the V segment lost 0 bases, leaving 13 bases of the junction unmatched. Germline assignment: CDR1 LNHNV and CDR2 YYDKDF (reference sequence). The whole variable domain, filled in from reference TRBV15 and TRBJ1-5, reads DAMVIQNPRYQVTQFGKPVTLSCSQTLNHNVMYWYQQKSSQAPKLLFHYYDKDFNNEADTPDNFQSRRPNTSFCFLDIRSPGLGDTAMYLCATSRDTLLTGSDQPQHFGDGTRLSIL.

This clonotype showed up just a few times. The gene calls are TRBV20-1 and TRBJ2-7, with 8 positions matching TRBD2. The V and J ends lost 3 bases and 1 base, in that order; junction bases with no gene match: 5. In germline, CDR1 is DFQATT, CDR2 SNEGSKA (reference sequence). CDR3 size: 14 residues. The CDR3 reads CSASMGLVSYEQYF. The CDR3 coding sequence is TGCAGTGCTAGTATGGGACTAGTATCCTACGAGCAGTACTTC.

This clonotype was observed at least ten times. The genes are TRBV28 and TRBJ1-2, with 7 nucleotides matching TRBD1. The CDR3 is 15 residues long. V lost 4 bases and J lost 4; bases outside the gene matches: 9. Germline assignment: CDR1 MDHEN and CDR2 SYDVKM. CDR3 DNA: TGTGCCAGCAGTTCCCCGGGACAGCCGATCTATGGCTACACCTTC. This codes for CASSSPGQPIYGYTF.

This clonotype was detected only a few times. This sequence joins TRBV5-1 and TRBJ2-7; no firm D call. This CDR3 spans 15 amino acids. Trimming shortened V by 1 base and J by 0 bases, and 11 bases separated the two germline ends. Per germline, CDR1 SGHRS and CDR2 YFSETQ. In DNA, the CDR3 is TGCGCCAGCAGCTTGCTCCCGGTGAACTCCTACGAGCAGTACTTC. Its protein product is CASSLLPVNSYEQYF.

This clonotype was observed many times. V gene TRBV9 combines with J gene TRBJ1-1, with D hard to call. Trimming shortened V by 3 bases and J by 1 base, and 10 bases separated the two germline ends. CDR1 and CDR2 from the germline V gene are SGDLS and YYNGEE. This CDR3 spans 14 amino acids. The CDR3 DNA sequence: TGTGCCAGCAGCGCGGGGAACTGGAACACTGAAGCTTTCTTT. Residues: CASSAGNWNTEAFF.

Many counts were recorded for this clonotype. This chain links TRBV5-4 with TRBJ2-1, with no clear D. The V and J ends lost 4 bases and 10 bases respectively, with 15 bases between them. CDR1 and CDR2 from the germline V gene are SGHNT and YYREEE (reference sequence). The CDR3 is 13 residues long. Here the CDR3 reads CASSPGSFVEQFF. In DNA, the CDR3 is TGTGCCAGCAGCCCCGGGTCATTCGTGGAGCAGTTCTTC.

This chain joins TRBV20-1 and TRBJ2-1, with 9 bases fitting TRBD2. The CDR3 is 14 amino acids. Germline V gene data show CDR1 as DFQATT and CDR2 as SNEGSKA (reference sequence). V lost 8 bases to trimming and J lost 4 bases; unmatched junction nucleotides: 9. The CDR3 loop reads CSNRGLAGYNEQFF. The CDR3 nucleotides read TGCAGTAATCGGGGGCTAGCGGGATACAATGAGCAGTTCTTC.

Ten or more counts support this clonotype. The V gene is TRBV3-1, the J gene TRBJ1-1; weak D call: TRBD1 (6 bases). V dropped 6 bases and J dropped 4 bases, with 15 bases sitting between them. The CDR3 totals 14 residues. Germline V gene data show CDR1 as LGHDT and CDR2 as YNNKEL (reference sequence). DNA of the CDR3: TGTGCCAGCAGGCACCAGGGGCTTGGCACTGAAGCTTTCTTT. This sequence encodes CASRHQGLGTEAFF.

Many counts were recorded for this clonotype. This chain uses TRBV11-2 with TRBJ1-5; 7 bases line up with TRBD1. The CDR3 totals 15 residues. Germline CDR1 SGHAT, CDR2 FQNNGV. V was clipped by 1 base and J by 8 bases; unmatched bases: 8. CDR3 loop: CASSLAGQPLEPQHF. Written as DNA, the CDR3 is TGTGCCAGCAGCTTAGCGGGACAGCCTTTGGAGCCCCAGCATTTT.

This clonotype was recorded many times. The chain uses TRBV5-1 and TRBJ2-1; D call uncertain. Trimming removed 1 base at V and 4 bases at J, with 9 bases between. Germline CDR1 is SGHRS and CDR2 is YFSETQ. The CDR3 has 14 amino acids. This chain's CDR3 is CASSLKGQYNEQFF. The CDR3, as DNA: TGCGCCAGCAGCTTGAAAGGGCAGTACAATGAGCAGTTCTTC. Combining the CDR3 with reference TRBV5-1 and TRBJ2-1 gives the whole variable domain KAGVTQTPRYLIKTRGQQVTLSCSPISGHRSVSWYQQTPGQGLQFLFEYFSETQRNKGNFPGRFSGRQFSNSRSEMNVSTLELGDSALYLCASSLKGQYNEQFFGPGTRLTVL.

This rearrangement joins TRBV20-1 to TRBJ2-1; D gene unclear. CDR1 is DFQATT, CDR2 SNEGSKA, per germline (reference sequence). The CDR3 is made up of 15 amino acids. Trimming pared 0 bases from V and 2 bases from J, leaving 11 bases between. CDR3 in DNA: TGCAGTGCTAGAGAGGGTCCGGCTGCCTACAATGAGCAGTTCTTC. It is translated as CSAREGPAAYNEQFF.

This clonotype has ten or more counts. The rearrangement uses TRBV7-2 and TRBJ2-2; D is possibly TRBD1 (5 bases). This CDR3 comprises 16 residues. The germline V and J ends were trimmed by 2 bases and 7 bases, with 17 bases remaining between them. CDR1 SGHTA and CDR2 FQGNSA come from the germline V gene. This CDR3 is CASSLYGAKLGGELFF. The DNA of the CDR3 is TGTGCCAGCAGCTTATATGGGGCTAAGTTAGGCGGGGAGCTGTTTTTT. Complete variable domain (other parts from reference TRBV7-2 and TRBJ2-2): GAGVSQSPSNKVTEKGKDVELRCDPISGHTALYWYRQSLGQGLEFLIYFQGNSAPDKSGLPSDRFSAERTGGSVSTLTIQRTQQEDSAVYLCASSLYGAKLGGELFFGEGSRLTVL.

This clonotype has just a few counts. The genes are TRBV19 and TRBJ2-7; a weak D match, TRBD1 (6 bases). The CDR3 sequence is 14 residues long. V gave up 6 bases and J gave up 1 base, with 13 bases separating them. Germline CDR1 reads LNHDA; CDR2 reads SQIVND (reference sequence). In nucleotides, the CDR3 is TGTGCCAGTAGCCAAACAGGGTTTTCCTACGAGCAGTACTTC. The encoded protein is CASSQTGFSYEQYF.

The rearrangement uses TRBV5-5 and TRBJ1-6, with D hard to call. This CDR3 is 16 amino acids long. V was cut by 4 bases and J by 4 bases, with 15 bases left in between. Germline-derived CDR1 and CDR2 are SGHKS and YYEKEE (reference sequence). The CDR3 sequence: CASSAVTSRYNSPLHF. The CDR3, as DNA: TGTGCCAGCAGCGCAGTGACCTCACGATATAATTCACCCCTCCACTTT.

This clonotype was observed many times. One end of the junction is discordant with germline, which a read error may explain. This sequence joins TRBV11-2 and TRBJ2-7; TRBD1 matches 9 bases. The CDR3 has 16 amino acids. Germline V gives CDR1 SGHAT, CDR2 FQNNGV. The CDR3 is CASSLGPGQGAYKQYF. The CDR3 DNA follows: TGTGCCAGCAGCTTAGGGCCGGGACAGGGTGCCTACAAGCAGTACTTC.

This clonotype was detected many times. The V call is TRBV12-3 or TRBV12-4, the J call TRBJ1-2; no reliable D call. Trimming removed 2 bases at V and 8 bases at J, with 12 bases between. This CDR3 comprises 13 residues. In DNA, the CDR3 is TGTGCCAGCAGTTTACGGGCAGGCGGAGGCTACACCTTC. Its translation is CASSLRAGGGYTF.

This chain joins TRBV10-3 and TRBJ1-1, with 10 bases lining up with TRBD1. There are 16 residues in the CDR3. V dropped 4 bases and J dropped 3; count of bases not matched to a gene: 8. CDR1 and CDR2 (germline): ENHRY, SYGVKD. The DNA for the CDR3 is TGTGCCATCAGTGGAACAGCCGGGACAGGGGACACTGAAGCTTTCTTT. This codes for CAISGTAGTGDTEAFF.

The chain employs TRBV11-2 and TRBJ1-2; unclear D gene. In germline, CDR1 is SGHAT, CDR2 FQNNGV. The V gene lost 5 bases and the J gene lost 4 bases, with 14 bases spanning the gap. The CDR3 totals 14 residues. This CDR3 is CASSAERAGYGYTF. DNA of the CDR3: TGTGCCAGCAGCGCAGAGCGGGCGGGCTATGGCTACACCTTC.

V gene TRBV7-9 combines with J gene TRBJ1-2, with 9 nucleotides matching TRBD1. Looked up from germline, CDR1 is SEHNR and CDR2 is FQNEAQ (reference sequence). Trimming at V came to 6 bases and at J to 7 bases, leaving 3 bases not matched to a gene. CDR3 length: 12 residues. CDR3 DNA: TGTGCCAGCAGGCCGGGACAGGGTGGCTACACCTTC. Translated: CASRPGQGGYTF.

This clonotype was seen repeatedly, ten times or more. The genes are TRBV12-3 or TRBV12-4 and TRBJ2-1; 7 bases match TRBD2. The CDR3 sequence is 14 residues long. Trimming cost V 0 bases and J 9 bases; bases outside gene matches: 5. The CDR3 DNA reads as TGTGCCAGCAGTTTAGCGGGAGGCGGGGGTGAGCAGTTCTTC. Protein: CASSLAGGGGEQFF.

This clonotype has at least ten counts. The rearrangement joins TRBV3-1 to TRBJ2-5; D uncertain. Between the trimmed V and J ends, which lost 5 bases and 4 bases, there was a span of 5 bases. CDR1 LGHDT and CDR2 YNNKEL come from the germline V gene (reference sequence). This CDR3 spans 11 amino acids. As DNA, the CDR3 is TGTGCCAGCAGCAAGGGAGAGACCCAGTACTTC. Its translation: CASSKGETQYF.

This clonotype came up a few times. The rearrangement joins TRBV9 to TRBJ2-1; 9 nucleotides align to TRBD2. J lost 3 bases, V lost 2 bases, and 3 bases had no gene match. Germline V gene sequence: CDR1 SGDLS, CDR2 YYNGEE. This CDR3 has 15 amino acids. Here the CDR3 reads CASSVTSGNYNEQFF. The CDR3 nucleotides are TGTGCCAGCAGCGTGACTAGCGGCAACTACAATGAGCAGTTCTTC.

In its sample, this clonotype was seen a few times. CDR3 DNA: TGTGCCAGCAGTTACTCGGGGGCGGGGGCGCGACAGCCCCAGCATTTT. Translated, it gives CASSYSGAGARQPQHF. The J gene is TRBJ1-5, the V gene TRBV6-2 or TRBV6-3; D might be TRBD1 (6 bases). Per the germline V gene, CDR1 is MNHEY and CDR2 is SVGEGT. The CDR3 covers 16 residues. V lost 0 bases to trimming and J lost 7 bases, with 16 bases between them.

In its sample, this clonotype was seen many times. The chain uses TRBV6-2 or TRBV6-3 and TRBJ2-7, with D perhaps given as TRBD1 or TRBD2 (5 bases each). This CDR3 is 15 amino acids long. Trimming took 7 bases from V and 4 from J, leaving 20 bases between them. Germline assignment: CDR1 MNHEY and CDR2 SVGEGT. The CDR3 here is CASTDPKGEGYEQYF. The DNA for the CDR3 is TGTGCCAGCACGGACCCCAAGGGAGAGGGGTACGAGCAGTACTTC.

There are a few counts of this clonotype. The chain carries TRBV20-1 and TRBJ2-3; 10 positions agree with TRBD1. The CDR3 has 14 residues. CDR1 is DFQATT, CDR2 SNEGSKA, per germline (reference sequence). Trimming took 6 bases from V and 1 from J; bases not matched to a gene: 4. In DNA, the CDR3 is TGCAGTGCAGCCGGGACAGGGGGCACAGATACGCAGTATTTT. It translates to CSAAGTGGTDTQYF.